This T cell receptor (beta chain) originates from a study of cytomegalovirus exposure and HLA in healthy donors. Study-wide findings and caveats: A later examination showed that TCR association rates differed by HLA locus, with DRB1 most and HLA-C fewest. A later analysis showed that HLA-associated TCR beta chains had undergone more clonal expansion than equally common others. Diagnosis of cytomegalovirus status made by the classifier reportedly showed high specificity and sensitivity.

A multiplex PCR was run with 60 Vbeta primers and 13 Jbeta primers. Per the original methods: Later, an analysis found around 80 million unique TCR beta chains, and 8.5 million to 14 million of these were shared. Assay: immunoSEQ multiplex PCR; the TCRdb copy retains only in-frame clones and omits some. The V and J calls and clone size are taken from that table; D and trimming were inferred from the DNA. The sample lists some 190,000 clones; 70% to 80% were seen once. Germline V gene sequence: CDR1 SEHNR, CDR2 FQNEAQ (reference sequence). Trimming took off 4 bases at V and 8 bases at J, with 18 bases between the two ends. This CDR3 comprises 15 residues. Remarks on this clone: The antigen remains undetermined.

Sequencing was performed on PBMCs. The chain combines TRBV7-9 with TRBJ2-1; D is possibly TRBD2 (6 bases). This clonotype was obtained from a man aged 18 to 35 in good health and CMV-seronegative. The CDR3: CASSSSLSGLYEQFF. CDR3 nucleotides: TGTGCCAGCAGCTCATCCCTCAGCGGGCTATATGAGCAGTTCTTC.